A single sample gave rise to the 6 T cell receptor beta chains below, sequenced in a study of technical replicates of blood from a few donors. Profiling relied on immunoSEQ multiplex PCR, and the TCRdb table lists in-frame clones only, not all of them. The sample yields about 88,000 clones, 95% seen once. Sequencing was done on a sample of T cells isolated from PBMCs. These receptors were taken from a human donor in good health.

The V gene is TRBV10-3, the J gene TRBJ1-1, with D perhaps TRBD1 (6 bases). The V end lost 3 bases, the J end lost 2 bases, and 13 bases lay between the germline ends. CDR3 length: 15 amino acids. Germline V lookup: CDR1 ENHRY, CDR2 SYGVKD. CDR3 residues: CAISEQGLGNTEAFF. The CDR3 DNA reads TGTGCCATCAGTGAACAGGGCCTAGGTAACACTGAAGCTTTCTTT.

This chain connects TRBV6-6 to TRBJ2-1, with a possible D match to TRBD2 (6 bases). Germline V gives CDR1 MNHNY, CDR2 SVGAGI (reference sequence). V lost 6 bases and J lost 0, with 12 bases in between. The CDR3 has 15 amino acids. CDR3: CASRERGISYNEQFF. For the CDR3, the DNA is TGTGCCAGCAGGGAACGGGGGATCTCCTACAATGAGCAGTTCTTC.

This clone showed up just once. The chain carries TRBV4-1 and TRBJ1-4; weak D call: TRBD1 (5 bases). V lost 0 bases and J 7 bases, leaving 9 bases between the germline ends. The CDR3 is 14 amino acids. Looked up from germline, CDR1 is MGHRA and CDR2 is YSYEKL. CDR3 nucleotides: TGCGCCAGCAGCCAAGAGGGGCTGTTTGAAAAACTGTTTTTT. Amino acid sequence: CASSQEGLFEKLFF.

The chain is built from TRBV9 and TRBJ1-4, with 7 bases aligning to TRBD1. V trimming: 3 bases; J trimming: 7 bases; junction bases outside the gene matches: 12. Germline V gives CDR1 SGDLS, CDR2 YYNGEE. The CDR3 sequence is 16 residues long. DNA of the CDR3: TGTGCCAGCAGCGCCGGACAGGCGGGCCAAGCTGAAAAACTGTTTTTT. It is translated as CASSAGQAGQAEKLFF.

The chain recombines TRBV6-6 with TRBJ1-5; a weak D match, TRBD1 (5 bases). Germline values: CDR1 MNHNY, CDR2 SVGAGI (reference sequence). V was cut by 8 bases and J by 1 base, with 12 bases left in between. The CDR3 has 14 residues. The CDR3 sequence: CASRPRGSNQPQHF. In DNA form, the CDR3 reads TGTGCCAGCCGACCCCGGGGGAGCAATCAGCCCCAGCATTTT.

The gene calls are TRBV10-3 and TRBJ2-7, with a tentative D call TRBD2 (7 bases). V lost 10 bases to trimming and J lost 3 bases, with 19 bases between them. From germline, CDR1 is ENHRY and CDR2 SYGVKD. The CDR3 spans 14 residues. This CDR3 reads CATVGGTSYYEQYF. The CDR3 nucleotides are TGTGCCACCGTGGGGGGGACATCCTACTACGAGCAGTACTTC.